This TCR beta chain was obtained from a study of shared clonotypes between healthy human individuals. Assay runs were performed at deep level. Libraries were prepared by immunoSEQ multiplex PCR; TCRdb keeps only in-frame clonotypes and omits some of them. The sample lists around 2,100,000 clones; approximately 94% were seen once. CD45RO-negative CD8 cells positively selected for CCR7 made up the naive population, which excluded terminally differentiated effector memory CD45RA+ cells. Germline V gives CDR1 SGDLS, CDR2 YYNGEE. The V end was cut by 3 bases, the J end by 7 bases, with 13 bases between. The CDR3 covers 13 residues.

The sequenced sample consisted of naive CD8+ T cells sorted from blood. The clonotype comes from a man aged 18 to 29 in good health. The chain carries TRBV9 and TRBJ1-2; no clear D gene. CDR3 sequence: CASSADFAGGYTF. The DNA of the CDR3 is TGTGCCAGCAGCGCTGACTTCGCGGGTGGCTACACCTTC.